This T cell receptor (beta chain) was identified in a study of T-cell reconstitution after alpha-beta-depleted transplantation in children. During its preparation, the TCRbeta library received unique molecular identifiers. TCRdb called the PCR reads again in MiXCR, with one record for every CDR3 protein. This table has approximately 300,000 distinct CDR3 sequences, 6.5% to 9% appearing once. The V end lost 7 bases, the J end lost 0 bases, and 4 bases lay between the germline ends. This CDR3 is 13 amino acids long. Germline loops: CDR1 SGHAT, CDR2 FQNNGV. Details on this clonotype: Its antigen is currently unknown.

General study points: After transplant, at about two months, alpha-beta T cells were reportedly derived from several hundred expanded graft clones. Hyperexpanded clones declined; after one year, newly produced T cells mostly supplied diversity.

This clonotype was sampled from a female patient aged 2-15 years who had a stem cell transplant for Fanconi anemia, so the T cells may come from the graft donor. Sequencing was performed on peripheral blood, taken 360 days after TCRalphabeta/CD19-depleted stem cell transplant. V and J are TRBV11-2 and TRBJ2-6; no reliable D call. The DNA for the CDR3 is TGTGCCAGCAAGGGCTCTGGGGCCAACGTCCTGACTTTC. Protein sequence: CASKGSGANVLTF.